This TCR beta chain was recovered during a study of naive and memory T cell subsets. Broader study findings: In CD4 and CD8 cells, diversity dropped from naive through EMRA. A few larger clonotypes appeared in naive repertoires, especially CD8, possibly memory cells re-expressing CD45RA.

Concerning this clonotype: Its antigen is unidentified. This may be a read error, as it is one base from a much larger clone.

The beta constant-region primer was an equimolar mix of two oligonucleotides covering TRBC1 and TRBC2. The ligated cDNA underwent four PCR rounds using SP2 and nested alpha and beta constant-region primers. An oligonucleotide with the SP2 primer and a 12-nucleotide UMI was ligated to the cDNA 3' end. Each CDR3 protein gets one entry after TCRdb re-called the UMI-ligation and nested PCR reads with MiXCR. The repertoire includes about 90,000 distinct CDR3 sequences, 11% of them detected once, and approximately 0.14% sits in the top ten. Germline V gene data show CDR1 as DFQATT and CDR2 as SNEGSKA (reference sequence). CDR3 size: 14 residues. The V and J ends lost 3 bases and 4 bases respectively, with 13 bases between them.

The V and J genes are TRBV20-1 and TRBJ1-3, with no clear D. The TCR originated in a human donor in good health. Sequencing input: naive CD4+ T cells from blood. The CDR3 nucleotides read TGCAGTGCTAGCCTCACATGGTTCGGAAACACCATATATTTT. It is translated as CSASLTWFGNTIYF.